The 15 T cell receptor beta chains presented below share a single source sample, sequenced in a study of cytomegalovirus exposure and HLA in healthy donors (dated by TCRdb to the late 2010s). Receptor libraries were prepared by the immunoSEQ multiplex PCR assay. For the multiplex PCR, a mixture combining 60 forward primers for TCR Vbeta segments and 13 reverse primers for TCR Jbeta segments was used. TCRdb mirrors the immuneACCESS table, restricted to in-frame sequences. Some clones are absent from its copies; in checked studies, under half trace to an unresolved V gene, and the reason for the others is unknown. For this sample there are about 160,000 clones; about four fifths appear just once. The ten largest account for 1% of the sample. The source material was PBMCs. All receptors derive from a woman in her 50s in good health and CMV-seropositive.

The CDR3 is CASSVAPTSGGETQYF. The DNA of the CDR3 is TGTGCCAGCAGCGTAGCCCCGACTAGCGGGGGGGAGACCCAGTACTTC. V gene TRBV9 combines with J gene TRBJ2-5; TRBD2 aligns across 13 bases. Per the germline V gene, CDR1 is SGDLS and CDR2 is YYNGEE. The CDR3 runs to 16 residues. J lost 5 bases, V lost 0 bases, and 4 bases had no gene match.

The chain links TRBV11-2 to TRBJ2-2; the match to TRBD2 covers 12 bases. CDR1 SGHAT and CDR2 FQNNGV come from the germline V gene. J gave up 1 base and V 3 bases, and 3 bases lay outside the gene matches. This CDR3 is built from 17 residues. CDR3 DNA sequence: TGTGCCAGCAGCTTGCGACTAGCGGGAGTGAACACCGGGGAGCTGTTTTTT. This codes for CASSLRLAGVNTGELFF.

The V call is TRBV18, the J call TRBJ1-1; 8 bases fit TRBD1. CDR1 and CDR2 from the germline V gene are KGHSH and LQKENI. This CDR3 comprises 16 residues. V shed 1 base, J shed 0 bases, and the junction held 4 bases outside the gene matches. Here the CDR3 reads CASSPQPGGVNTEAFF. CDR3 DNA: TGTGCCAGCTCACCACAGCCAGGGGGCGTGAACACTGAAGCTTTCTTT.

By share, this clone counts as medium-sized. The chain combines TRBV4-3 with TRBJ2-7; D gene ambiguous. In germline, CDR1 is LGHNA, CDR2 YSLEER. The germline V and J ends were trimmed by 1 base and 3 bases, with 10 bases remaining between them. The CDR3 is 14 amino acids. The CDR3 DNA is TGCGCCAGCAGCCAAGGACTTATTATCTACGAGCAGTACTTC. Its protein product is CASSQGLIIYEQYF.

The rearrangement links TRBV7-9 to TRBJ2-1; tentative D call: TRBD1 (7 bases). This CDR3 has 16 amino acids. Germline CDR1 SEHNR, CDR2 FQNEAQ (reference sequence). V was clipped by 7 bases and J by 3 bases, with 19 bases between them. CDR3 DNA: TGTGCCAGCAAGAGGGAGACAGGGAGGCTCTACAATGAGCAGTTCTTC. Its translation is CASKRETGRLYNEQFF.

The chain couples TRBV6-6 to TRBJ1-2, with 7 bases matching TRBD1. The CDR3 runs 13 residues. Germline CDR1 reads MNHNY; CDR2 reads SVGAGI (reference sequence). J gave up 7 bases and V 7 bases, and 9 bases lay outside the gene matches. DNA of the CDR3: TGTGCCAGCACACTCGACAGGGAAGGTGGCTACACCTTC. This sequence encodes CASTLDREGGYTF.

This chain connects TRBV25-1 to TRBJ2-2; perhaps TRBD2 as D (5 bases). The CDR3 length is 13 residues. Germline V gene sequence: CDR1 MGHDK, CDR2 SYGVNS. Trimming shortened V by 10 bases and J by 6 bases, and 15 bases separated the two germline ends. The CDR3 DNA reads TGTGCCACCACGAGAGGGTTGGCCGGGGAGCTGTTTTTT. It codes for CATTRGLAGELFF.

The CDR3 DNA follows: TGTGCCAGCAGCTTACCGACAGTGGCGAACACTGAAGCTTTCTTT. It is translated as CASSLPTVANTEAFF. The J gene is TRBJ1-1, the V gene TRBV7-3, with D possibly being TRBD1 (5 bases). Germline V gene lookup returns CDR1 SGHTA and CDR2 FQGTGA. V lost 2 bases and J lost 1, with 11 bases in between. The CDR3 sequence is 15 residues long.

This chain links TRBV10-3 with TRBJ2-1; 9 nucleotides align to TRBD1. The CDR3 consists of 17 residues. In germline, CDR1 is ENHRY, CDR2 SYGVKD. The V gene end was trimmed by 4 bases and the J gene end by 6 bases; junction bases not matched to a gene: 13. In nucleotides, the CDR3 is TGTGCCATCAGTGCGGACCACAGGGGGCTGCAGGGCAATGAGCAGTTCTTC. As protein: CAISADHRGLQGNEQFF.

The CDR3 region is CASSMGDRRLDSPLHF. CDR3 nucleotide sequence: TGTGCCAGTAGTATGGGGGACAGGAGGCTTGATTCACCCCTCCACTTT. The chain links TRBV19 to TRBJ1-6, with 8 bases fitting TRBD1. Looked up from germline, CDR1 is LNHDA and CDR2 is SQIVND (reference sequence). This CDR3 is 16 amino acids long. The V gene end was trimmed by 3 bases and the J gene end by 8 bases; junction bases not matched to a gene: 9.

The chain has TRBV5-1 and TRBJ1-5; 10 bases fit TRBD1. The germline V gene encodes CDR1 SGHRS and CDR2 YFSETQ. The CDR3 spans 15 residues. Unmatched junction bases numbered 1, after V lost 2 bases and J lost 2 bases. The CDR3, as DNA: TGCGCCAGCAGCTTAGGGACAGGGGGCAATCAGCCCCAGCATTTT. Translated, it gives CASSLGTGGNQPQHF.

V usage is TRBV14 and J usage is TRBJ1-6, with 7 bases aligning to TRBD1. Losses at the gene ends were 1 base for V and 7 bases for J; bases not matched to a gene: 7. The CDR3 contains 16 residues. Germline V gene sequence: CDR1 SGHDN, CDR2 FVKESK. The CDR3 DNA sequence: TGTGCCAGCAGCCAAGGATTTGGGACAGCGAATTCACCCCTCCACTTT. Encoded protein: CASSQGFGTANSPLHF.

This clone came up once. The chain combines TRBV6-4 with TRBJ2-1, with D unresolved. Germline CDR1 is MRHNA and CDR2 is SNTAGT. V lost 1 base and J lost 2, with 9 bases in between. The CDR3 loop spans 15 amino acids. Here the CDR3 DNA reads TGTGCCAGCAGTGACTACGTAGCCCCCTACAATGAGCAGTTCTTC. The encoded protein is CASSDYVAPYNEQFF.

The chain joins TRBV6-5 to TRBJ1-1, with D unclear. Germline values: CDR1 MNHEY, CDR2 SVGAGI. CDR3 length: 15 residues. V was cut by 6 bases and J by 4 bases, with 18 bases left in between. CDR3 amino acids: CASSDSPVGLTEAFF. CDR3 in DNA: TGTGCCAGCAGCGACTCCCCGGTCGGCCTCACTGAAGCTTTCTTT.

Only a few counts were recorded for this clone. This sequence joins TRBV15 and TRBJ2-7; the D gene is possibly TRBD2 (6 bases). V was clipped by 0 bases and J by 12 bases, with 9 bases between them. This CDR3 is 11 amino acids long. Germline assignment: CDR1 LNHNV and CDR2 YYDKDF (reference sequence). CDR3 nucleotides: TGTGCCACCAGCAGAGACCCACTAGCGTACTTC. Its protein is CATSRDPLAYF.